These 31 T cell receptor beta chains originate from one sample sequenced in a study of Ad26.COV2.S vaccination and SARS-CoV-2 variants. Only in-frame clones appear in the TCRdb table, and some are missing; sequencing was by immunoSEQ multiplex PCR. The data hold just over 350,000 clones, with approximately 81% observed a single time. Treatment indicated: some 20 received Ad26.COV2.S at low or high dose, single or two shots; 5 received placebo; per-sample allocation not given. The study sampled participants on day 63 after the first vaccine or placebo injection. The specimen comprised peripheral blood, sampled in a trial of Ad26.COV2.S vaccine versus placebo. All receptors derive from a person between 18 and 65 years old who received the Ad26.COV2.S COVID-19 vaccine or a placebo.

The chain links TRBV5-1 to TRBJ2-5, with D uncertain. In germline, CDR1 is SGHRS, CDR2 YFSETQ. V was clipped by 1 base and J by 3 bases, with 13 bases between them. The CDR3 has 15 amino acids. CDR3 coding DNA: TGCGCCAGCAGCTTGAATGTGAGCCCTGAAGAGACCCAGTACTTC. Amino acids: CASSLNVSPEETQYF. The full variable domain, rest sourced from reference TRBV5-1 and TRBJ2-5, is KAGVTQTPRYLIKTRGQQVTLSCSPISGHRSVSWYQQTPGQGLQFLFEYFSETQRNKGNFPGRFSGRQFSNSRSEMNVSTLELGDSALYLCASSLNVSPEETQYFGPGTRLLVL.

V is TRBV9 and J is TRBJ1-1; 7 bases fit TRBD1. This CDR3 region has 15 residues. J lost 3 bases, V lost 3 bases, and 8 bases had no gene match. Germline V gene sequence: CDR1 SGDLS, CDR2 YYNGEE. CDR3 DNA: TGTGCCAGCAGCGGGCCAACGGGACAGTACACTGAAGCTTTCTTT. This sequence encodes CASSGPTGQYTEAFF.

This clone has just a few counts. The chain combines TRBV14 with TRBJ2-3; D not certain. The CDR3 loop spans 13 amino acids. The V gene lost 1 base and the J gene lost 0 bases, with 2 bases spanning the gap. Germline CDR1 is SGHDN and CDR2 is FVKESK. The CDR3 DNA reads TGTGCCAGCAGCCAAGCTAGCACAGATACGCAGTATTTT. Protein sequence: CASSQASTDTQYF.

The CDR3 region is CAWSVLAGRTRETQYF. DNA of the CDR3: TGTGCCTGGAGTGTCCTTGCTGGGCGGACGAGAGAGACCCAGTACTTC. This sequence joins TRBV30 and TRBJ2-5; D ambiguous. CDR3 length: 16 amino acids. The ends were cut back, 0 bases at V and 4 bases at J, with 18 bases in the middle. In germline, CDR1 is GTSNPN, CDR2 SVGIG (reference sequence).

CDR3: CASSILGSNGYTF. The DNA for the CDR3 is TGTGCCAGTAGTATTCTCGGGTCAAATGGCTACACCTTC. The chain couples TRBV19 to TRBJ1-2; D gene ambiguous. The CDR3 totals 13 residues. V lost 3 bases to trimming and J lost 6 bases, with 11 bases between them. The germline CDR1 and CDR2 sequences are LNHDA and SQIVND (reference sequence).

This sequence joins TRBV7-9 and TRBJ2-5, with D possibly TRBD1 on 6 matching bases. The germline V gene encodes CDR1 SEHNR and CDR2 FQNEAQ (reference sequence). The CDR3 is 15 residues long. Between the trimmed V and J ends, which lost 5 bases and 2 bases, there was a span of 15 bases. CDR3 in DNA: TGTGCCAGCAGCGACGGACAGTTAAGACAAGAGACCCAGTACTTC. Protein: CASSDGQLRQETQYF.

At least ten counts were recorded for this clone. The chain carries TRBV9 and TRBJ2-7, with D unresolved. The V end lost 0 bases, the J end lost 6 bases, and 13 bases lay between the germline ends. The CDR3 is made up of 14 amino acids. The germline V gene encodes CDR1 SGDLS and CDR2 YYNGEE. The DNA for the CDR3 is TGTGCCAGCAGCGTAGAATTCGCCTCGGGCGAGCAGTACTTC. It is translated as CASSVEFASGEQYF.

The genes are TRBV19 and TRBJ2-1; a possible D gene is TRBD1 (5 bases). Germline CDR1 reads LNHDA; CDR2 reads SQIVND (reference sequence). The CDR3 sequence is 17 residues long. The V gene lost 1 base and the J gene lost 5 bases, with 18 bases spanning the gap. The CDR3 DNA reads as TGTGCCAGTAGTATAGGTGCTAGTCCAGGGAAGAACAATGAGCAGTTCTTC. It translates to CASSIGASPGKNNEQFF. Filled out from reference TRBV19 and TRBJ2-1, the complete variable domain reads DGGITQSPKYLFRKEGQNVTLSCEQNLNHDAMYWYRQDPGQGLRLIYYSQIVNDFQKGDIAEGYSVSREKKESFPLTVTSAQKNPTAFYLCASSIGASPGKNNEQFFGPGTRLTVL.

The genes are TRBV6-2 or TRBV6-3 and TRBJ2-7, with no clear D. The germline V and J ends were trimmed by 2 bases and 9 bases, with 11 bases remaining between them. CDR1 and CDR2 (germline): MNHEY, SVGEGT. CDR3 length equals 12 residues. CDR3 loop: CASSYRLNGQYF. DNA for the CDR3: TGTGCCAGCAGTTACCGGCTCAATGGGCAGTACTTC.

The chain couples TRBV6-6 to TRBJ2-7; the D gene could be TRBD1 or TRBD2 (5 bases each). V was trimmed by 6 bases and J by 3 bases, leaving 21 bases between them. Germline CDR1 is MNHNY and CDR2 is SVGAGI (reference sequence). The CDR3 consists of 16 residues. The CDR3 nucleotides read TGTGCCAGCAGCTCCATCCCGACGGGGACGGACTACGAGCAGTACTTC. Protein product: CASSSIPTGTDYEQYF.

The rearrangement joins TRBV6-5 to TRBJ2-7; TRBD1 might be the D (5 bases). Germline V lookup: CDR1 MNHEY, CDR2 SVGAGI. V was clipped by 4 bases and J by 6 bases, with 10 bases between them. The CDR3 totals 12 residues. The CDR3 nucleotides read TGTGCCAGCAGTTCCCTCAGGGTCGAGCAGTACTTC. Amino acid sequence: CASSSLRVEQYF.

CDR3 protein: CASSYPGLAGEGEQYF. In DNA, the CDR3 is TGTGCCAGCAGTTACCCGGGACTAGCGGGGGAGGGCGAGCAGTACTTC. The chain couples TRBV6-5 to TRBJ2-7; 14 positions match TRBD2. The CDR3 covers 16 residues. V lost 2 bases, J lost 6 bases, and 6 bases stayed unmatched. Per germline, CDR1 MNHEY and CDR2 SVGAGI.

The chain is built from TRBV6-1 and TRBJ2-1; 11 bases match TRBD2. J gave up 9 bases and V 1 base, and 5 bases lay outside the gene matches. The CDR3 covers 15 residues. Germline CDR1 reads MNHNS; CDR2 reads SASEGT. CDR3 in DNA: TGTGCCAGCAGTGAAGTAGCGGGAGGGACGAGTGAGCAGTTCTTC. Encoded protein: CASSEVAGGTSEQFF.

This clone was picked up many times. V is TRBV10-1 and J is TRBJ2-2, with D uncertain. The V gene's germline CDR1 is WNHNN and CDR2 SYGVQD (reference sequence). CDR3 length: 14 residues. Trimming stripped 4 bases from V and 7 bases from J, with 13 bases between. The CDR3 sequence is CASSAQPSGGELFF. DNA of the CDR3: TGCGCCAGCAGTGCACAGCCATCCGGCGGGGAGCTGTTTTTT.

V is TRBV7-2 and J is TRBJ2-7; TRBD2 aligns across 9 bases. The CDR3 contains 15 residues. The germline V gene has CDR1 SGHTA and CDR2 FQGNSA. J gave up 2 bases and V 5 bases, and 7 bases lay outside the gene matches. CDR3 in amino acids: CASSVGTSLAYEQYF. The CDR3 DNA sequence: TGTGCCAGCAGCGTGGGGACTAGCCTCGCCTACGAGCAGTACTTC.

This clone was detected ten times or more. The chain recombines TRBV10-3 with TRBJ2-2; 9 bases agree with TRBD1. V gave up 4 bases and J gave up 0 bases; unmatched junction bases: 0. Looked up from germline, CDR1 is ENHRY and CDR2 is SYGVKD. The CDR3 spans 15 residues. The CDR3 region is CAISGTGANTGELFF. In nucleotides, the CDR3 is TGTGCCATCAGTGGGACAGGGGCGAACACCGGGGAGCTGTTTTTT.

This chain links TRBV10-2 with TRBJ2-7; 8 positions match TRBD1. J gave up 3 bases and V 7 bases, and 5 bases lay outside the gene matches. The CDR3 consists of 13 residues. The germline CDR1 and CDR2 sequences are WSHSY and SAAADI. CDR3 residues: CASTGQGNYEQYF. The CDR3 region has the DNA TGCGCCAGCACCGGACAGGGCAACTACGAGCAGTACTTC.

This chain uses TRBV30 with TRBJ2-6, with D possibly matching TRBD2 (7 bases). CDR1 is GTSNPN, CDR2 SVGIG, per germline (reference sequence). The CDR3 is 17 residues long. Trimming removed 0 bases at V and 2 bases at J, with 14 bases between. Written as DNA, the CDR3 is TGTGCCTGGAGTGTAGGCTGGGGGGGCGCTGGGGCCAACGTCCTGACTTTC. Translating it yields CAWSVGWGGAGANVLTF.

V gene TRBV4-3 combines with J gene TRBJ1-1, with a weak D call TRBD1 (5 bases). With 3 bases removed from V and 7 bases from J, the gap between germline ends came to 21 bases. The CDR3 runs 16 residues. CDR1 and CDR2 (germline): LGHNA, YSLEER. The CDR3 reads CASSQKIQDYGGEAFF. The CDR3 nucleotides are TGCGCCAGCAGCCAGAAAATCCAGGACTACGGGGGTGAAGCTTTCTTT.

J is TRBJ1-1 and V is TRBV5-5; D is undetermined. V lost 0 bases, J lost 3 bases, and 6 bases lay in between. This CDR3 is 13 amino acids long. Germline V CDR1 and CDR2: SGHKS, YYEKEE (reference sequence). CDR3 in DNA: TGTGCCAGCAGCTTGGCCGGGGACACTGAAGCTTTCTTT. It encodes CASSLAGDTEAFF.

The rearrangement links TRBV11-2 to TRBJ2-5; D unresolved. V lost 5 bases and J 9 bases, leaving 10 bases between the germline ends. In germline, CDR1 is SGHAT, CDR2 FQNNGV. The CDR3 is 11 amino acids. DNA for the CDR3: TGTGCCAGCAGCGCCGCTGGGGCCCAGTACTTC. Protein product: CASSAAGAQYF.

The chain joins TRBV7-2 to TRBJ2-7; 11 bases fit TRBD2. J gave up 7 bases and V 1 base, and 12 bases lay outside the gene matches. The CDR3 contains 17 residues. Germline loops: CDR1 SGHTA, CDR2 FQGNSA. The CDR3 protein is CASSLGGTSGPQGEQYF. In DNA form, the CDR3 reads TGTGCCAGCAGCTTAGGAGGGACTAGCGGTCCCCAGGGGGAGCAGTACTTC.

The rearrangement uses TRBV18 and TRBJ2-7; 7 nucleotides agree with TRBD1. V lost 5 bases to trimming and J lost 2 bases; unmatched junction nucleotides: 6. The CDR3 has 14 residues. Germline assignment: CDR1 KGHSH and CDR2 LQKENI. CDR3 residues: CASSKDRTAYEQYF. The DNA of the CDR3 is TGTGCCAGCTCAAAGGACAGGACAGCCTACGAGCAGTACTTC.

This clone was seen repeatedly, ten times or more. The rearrangement uses TRBV5-1 and TRBJ1-6, with TRBD1 matching over 8 bases. Trimming removed 0 bases from V and 5 bases from J; junction bases left unmatched: 4. This CDR3 spans 16 amino acids. Germline CDR1 reads SGHRS; CDR2 reads YFSETQ. CDR3 nucleotides: TGCGCCAGCAGCTTGGGAGCAGGGGGCGATAATTCACCCCTCCACTTT. Protein sequence: CASSLGAGGDNSPLHF.

The CDR3 loop reads CASSVVGTVNTGELFF. As DNA, the CDR3 is TGTGCCAGCAGCGTAGTGGGGACAGTGAACACCGGGGAGCTGTTTTTT. The chain has TRBV9 and TRBJ2-2; 7 positions match TRBD1. Germline V lookup: CDR1 SGDLS, CDR2 YYNGEE. This CDR3 is 16 amino acids long. J was trimmed by 1 base and V by 0 bases; bases with no gene match: 3. Combining the CDR3 with reference TRBV9 and TRBJ2-2 gives the whole variable domain DSGVTQTPKHLITATGQRVTLRCSPRSGDLSVYWYQQSLDQGLQFLIQYYNGEERAKGNILERFSAQQFPDLHSELNLSSLELGDSALYFCASSVVGTVNTGELFFGEGSRLTVL.

The gene calls are TRBV7-9 and TRBJ1-2; D is undetermined. The germline V gene encodes CDR1 SEHNR and CDR2 FQNEAQ (reference sequence). V shed 5 bases and J shed 7 bases, with 11 bases lying between them. The CDR3 loop spans 12 amino acids. The CDR3 region is CASSERGGGYTF. The CDR3 region has the DNA TGTGCCAGCAGCGAACGGGGAGGTGGCTACACCTTC. The variable domain in full, completed from reference TRBV7-9 and TRBJ1-2, reads DTGVSQNPRHKITKRGQNVTFRCDPISEHNRLYWYRQTLGQGPEFLTYFQNEAQLEKSRLLSDRFSAERPKGSFSTLEIQRTEQGDSAMYLCASSERGGGYTFGSGTRLTVV.

This sequence joins TRBV18 and TRBJ2-2; TRBD1 agrees at 9 bases. The CDR3 is 14 amino acids. Germline V gives CDR1 KGHSH, CDR2 LQKENI. The V gene end was trimmed by 6 bases and the J gene end by 7 bases; junction bases not matched to a gene: 6. The CDR3 DNA reads as TGTGCCAGCTCCCTGGGACAGGGAAGCGGGGAGCTGTTTTTT. Translating it yields CASSLGQGSGELFF.

The genes are TRBV7-6 and TRBJ2-2; the D is unclear. Germline V gene lookup returns CDR1 SGHVS and CDR2 FNYEAQ. The ends were cut back, 4 bases at V and 5 bases at J, with 8 bases in the middle. This CDR3 has 13 amino acids. The CDR3 coding sequence is TGTGCCAGCAGCTACATCCGAACCGGGGAGCTGTTTTTT. Translated, it gives CASSYIRTGELFF.

The chain couples TRBV5-4 to TRBJ2-4; TRBD2 matches 8 bases. V gave up 3 bases and J gave up 0 bases; unmatched junction bases: 5. The CDR3 totals 16 residues. Germline values: CDR1 SGHNT, CDR2 YYREEE (reference sequence). For the CDR3, the DNA is TGTGCCAGCAGCTCCCGGGAGGGCCTAGCCAAAAACATTCAGTACTTC. Protein sequence: CASSSREGLAKNIQYF.

The rearrangement uses TRBV13 and TRBJ1-6; D not certain. Trimming removed 1 base from V and 6 bases from J, with 13 bases in between. Germline-derived CDR1 and CDR2 are PRHDT and FYEKMQ (reference sequence). The CDR3 has 16 amino acids. The chain's CDR3 is CASSLESTAPNSPLHF. CDR3 nucleotides: TGTGCCAGCAGCTTAGAGAGTACAGCTCCTAATTCACCCCTCCACTTT.

This rearrangement joins TRBV27 to TRBJ1-5; no firm D call. The CDR3 extends over 15 amino acids. Trimming shortened V by 3 bases and J by 1 base, and 10 bases separated the two germline ends. The V gene's germline CDR1 is MNHEY and CDR2 SMNVEV (reference sequence). CDR3 coding DNA: TGTGCCAGCAGTTTTAGGGTAGGGAGCAATCAGCCCCAGCATTTT. It codes for CASSFRVGSNQPQHF.